This T cell receptor (beta chain) was recorded in a study of beta chain features in type 1 diabetes. Study observations and caveats: Any role of HLA type in TCRB rearrangement remained unresolved here. Because the template was cDNA, high-expressing cells might be over-represented. Researchers report that Type 1 diabetes patients had moderately but significantly shorter TCRB CDR3s across all four CD4+ subsets. VDJ junctions in type 1 diabetes patients carried more deletions and fewer insertions.

Germline lookup yields CDR1 SGHVS and CDR2 FQNEAQ. The CDR3 runs to 13 residues. Cell sorting via CD45RO/CCR7/CD25/CD127/CD95/CD27 was performed to obtain CD4+ naive, central memory, regulatory and stem cell-like memory cells. In its sample, this clone was seen a few times. Its antigen is unidentified. The germline gene is not matched at one end of the junction; a read error may be the cause. Every bit of the isolated RNA underwent reverse transcription, so sequencing read expressed TCRB transcripts. Method: immunoSEQ multiplex PCR; TCRdb's copy keeps in-frame clones and lacks some. In the table there are roughly 700,000 clones, roughly 13% of which are singletons.

The sequence was collected from a man younger than 30 with type 1 diabetes. The chain combines TRBV7-8 with TRBJ2-5; TRBD2 agrees at 10 bases. The sequencing sample was made of naive CD4+ T cells from blood. The CDR3 DNA reads TGTGCCAGCAGCTTTAGCGGGGGGAAGACATCGAACTTC. As protein: CASSFSGGKTSNF.